The clone carrying this TCR beta chain was seen only a few times. The CDR3 has 14 amino acids. Trimming took 2 bases from V and 5 from J, leaving 12 bases between them. Germline CDR1 is SNHLY and CDR2 is FYNNEI. The source of the sample is a study of CD8+ T cells in alopecia areata. Study-wide context: A 6-month period off drug followed tofacitinib, which lasted 6 to 18 months.

RNA was extracted and reverse transcribed into cDNA as the sequencing template. This table comes from immunoSEQ multiplex PCR, and its TCRdb copy is limited to in-frame clones, with some not included. This sample has roughly 110,000 clones, with 84% found just once. The treatment: oral pan-JAK inhibitor, 5-10 mg twice daily. This TCR derives from a human donor with alopecia areata. This chain connects TRBV2 to TRBJ1-2; the D gene is possibly TRBD1 (5 bases). Sample: CD8+ T cells sorted from blood, taken at week 24, from a patient treated with tofacitinib. The CDR3 loop is CASSESGGGYGYTF. CDR3 DNA: TGTGCCAGCAGTGAATCGGGGGGTGGGTATGGCTACACCTTC.